This entry describes one TCR beta chain. These data belong to a study of PD-1 blockade in classical Hodgkin lymphoma. TCRdb's copy holds only in-frame clones and misses some; the assay was immunoSEQ multiplex PCR. The sample holds about 50,000 clones, around 66% seen once. With 4 bases removed from V and 4 bases from J, the gap between germline ends came to 15 bases. CDR3 length equals 15 residues. Germline CDR1 SGDLS, CDR2 YYNGEE. Brentuximab vedotin exposure varied, and every patient relapsed after autologous stem cell transplantation. The chain couples TRBV9 to TRBJ1-5; TRBD1 is a possible D gene (6 bases). The sequence derives from a human donor with classical Hodgkin lymphoma. The sample in question was peripheral blood mononuclear cells (PBMCs), obtained at baseline. CDR3 nucleotides: TGTGCCAGCAGCCCCGGGGGGGCGCGGAATCAGCCCCAGCATTTT. It yields the protein CASSPGGARNQPQHF.